What follows are 22 T cell receptor beta chains derived from one specimen sequenced in a study of human T cells and chemical hapten exposure. Time point indicated: patch test 2, 6 weeks after DPC sensitization. Treatment denoted: therapeutic diphenylcyclopropenone sensitization with weekly scalp DPC. TCRdb called the RACE reads again in MiXCR, with one record for every CDR3 protein. The sample consists of 330,000 or so distinct CDR3 sequences, around 6% of them appearing once. This specimen was whole blood, taken in connection with sensitization to the hapten diphenylcyclopropenone (DPC). The receptors were gathered from a woman under 30 with alopecia areata. Some clones in this sample may be carry-over from other donors' samples.

At least ten counts were recorded for this clonotype. The V and J genes are TRBV29-1 and TRBJ1-2; TRBD1 agrees at 8 bases. Germline V gives CDR1 SQVTM, CDR2 ANQGSEA. This CDR3 is 13 amino acids long. Germline trimming cut 7 bases from V and 1 base from J; bases unmatched to any gene: 5. The CDR3: CSGGTGLNYGYTF. The DNA of the CDR3 is TGCAGCGGAGGGACAGGACTTAACTATGGCTACACCTTC.

This clonotype was recorded at least ten times. The chain links TRBV11-2 to TRBJ2-7; 9 bases are shared with TRBD1. This CDR3 is built from 13 residues. Germline-derived CDR1 and CDR2 are SGHAT and FQNNGV. J was trimmed by 6 bases and V by 5 bases; bases with no gene match: 5. CDR3 sequence (DNA): TGTGCCAGCAGCCCGGACAGGGGAGGCGAGCAGTACTTC. This sequence encodes CASSPDRGGEQYF.

With regard to this clonotype: A read error may be the cause here, since a much bigger clone is one base away. This is likely a read error, given that the CDR3 carries no conserved phenylalanine or tryptophan at its end. V and J are TRBV5-6 and TRBJ1-1; D call uncertain. From germline, CDR1 is SGHDT and CDR2 YYEEEE. V lost 1 base and J 1 base, leaving 5 bases between the germline ends. This CDR3 spans 13 amino acids. CDR3 in amino acids: CASSLLRNTEAFY. The CDR3 nucleotides are TGTGCCAGCAGCTTGCTGAGGAACACTGAAGCTTTCTAT.

The chain has TRBV4-3 and TRBJ2-5, with no clear D. Trimming pared 1 base from V and 0 bases from J, leaving 9 bases between. Per the germline V gene, CDR1 is LGHNA and CDR2 is YSLEER. The CDR3 has 15 residues. The CDR3 DNA follows: TGCGCCAGCAGCCAAGGTGATAGATACCAAGAGACCCAGTACTTC. As protein: CASSQGDRYQETQYF.

A few counts support this clonotype. The rearrangement links TRBV10-3 to TRBJ2-2; D possibly uses TRBD1 or TRBD2 (5 bases each). V dropped 9 bases and J dropped 2 bases, with 10 bases sitting between them. The germline gives CDR1 ENHRY, CDR2 SYGVKD. CDR3 size: 13 residues. CDR3 loop: CAMGVTNTGELFF. The DNA for the CDR3 is TGTGCCATGGGGGTCACCAACACCGGGGAGCTGTTTTTT.

This clonotype was recorded once. Its ends do not fully match the called genes, so a read error is possible. The V call is TRBV20-1, the J call TRBJ2-1; D might be TRBD2 (6 bases). Per the germline V gene, CDR1 is DFQATT and CDR2 is SNEGSKA (reference sequence). There are 15 residues in the CDR3. CDR3 in DNA: TGCAGTGCTGACTTACTAGTCCGGGGGAACAATGAGCGGTTCTTC. This sequence encodes CSADLLVRGNNERFF.

This clonotype was counted a few times. This chain connects TRBV12-3 or TRBV12-4 to TRBJ2-3, with TRBD2 matching over 7 bases. The junction had 10 bases not matched to a gene; V was cut back by 5 bases and J by 2 bases. The CDR3 length is 16 residues. This chain's CDR3 is CASSSYAGENTDTQYF. CDR3 bases: TGTGCCAGCAGTAGTTACGCGGGGGAGAACACAGATACGCAGTATTTT.

This clonotype was counted between two and nine times. The genes are TRBV21-1 and TRBJ1-6; the D call in the table, TRBD1, was not verified against the DNA. TRBV21-1 has pseudogene status. This CDR3 contains 14 residues. In DNA form, the CDR3 reads TGTGCCAGCAGACAGTTGGGGCATAATTCACCCCTCCACTTT. Translation: CASRQLGHNSPLHF.

J is TRBJ2-7 and V is TRBV28; D gene ambiguous. The CDR3 runs 13 residues. CDR1 is MDHEN, CDR2 SYDVKM, per germline. With 3 bases removed from V and 4 bases from J, the gap between germline ends came to 10 bases. CDR3 sequence: CASSFGPGYEQYF. The DNA for the CDR3 is TGTGCCAGCAGTTTTGGGCCTGGTTACGAGCAGTACTTC.

This clonotype has a count of ten or more. V is TRBV29-1 and J is TRBJ1-2; no clear D gene. Trimming shortened V by 4 bases and J by 3 bases, and 15 bases separated the two germline ends. The CDR3 is 14 residues long. Looked up from germline, CDR1 is SQVTM and CDR2 is ANQGSEA. The CDR3 sequence is CSVVREDTDYGYTF. The CDR3 nucleotides read TGCAGCGTTGTCCGGGAAGACACTGACTATGGCTACACCTTC.

The chain has TRBV5-4 and TRBJ2-7; D remains unclear. The germline V gene has CDR1 SGHNT and CDR2 YYREEE (reference sequence). The CDR3 has 15 amino acids. V was clipped by 0 bases and J by 5 bases, with 15 bases between them. The CDR3 sequence: CASSLANPAVHEQYF. The CDR3 DNA is TGTGCCAGCAGCTTGGCCAACCCGGCGGTCCACGAGCAGTACTTC.

In its sample, this clonotype was seen a few times. The V call is TRBV4-3, the J call TRBJ2-7, with unresolved D. This CDR3 is 14 amino acids long. V lost 1 base to trimming and J lost 4 bases, with 11 bases between them. Germline CDR1 LGHNA, CDR2 YSLEER. This chain's CDR3 is CASSQVGTLYEQYF. The CDR3 DNA reads TGCGCCAGCAGCCAAGTGGGCACCCTGTACGAGCAGTACTTC.

This clonotype was detected a few times. The V call is TRBV6-1, the J call TRBJ2-5; 10 bases map to TRBD2. This CDR3 is 15 amino acids long. Looked up from germline, CDR1 is MNHNS and CDR2 is SASEGT. Trimming at V came to 6 bases and at J to 5 bases, leaving 9 bases not matched to a gene. The CDR3 sequence is CASRRIAGGGETQYF. CDR3 DNA: TGTGCCAGCAGGAGGATAGCGGGGGGAGGGGAGACCCAGTACTTC.

This clonotype was detected a few times. The genes are TRBV2 and TRBJ1-2; no definite D call. Germline values: CDR1 SNHLY, CDR2 FYNNEI. This CDR3 is built from 12 residues. V was trimmed by 5 bases and J by 3 bases, leaving 7 bases between them. CDR3 bases: TGTGCCAGCAGTCAGACGGACTATGGCTACACCTTC. It specifies CASSQTDYGYTF.

This rearrangement joins TRBV20-1 to TRBJ2-2; 13 nucleotides line up with TRBD2. The CDR3 is 16 amino acids. V dropped 4 bases and J dropped 1; count of bases not matched to a gene: 3. The germline V gene has CDR1 DFQATT and CDR2 SNEGSKA (reference sequence). DNA for the CDR3: TGCAGTGCTACAGGACTAGCGGGGGTGAACACCGGGGAGCTGTTTTTT. Protein sequence: CSATGLAGVNTGELFF.

This clonotype was counted only a few times. This chain connects TRBV7-8 to TRBJ2-2; no reliable D call. Trimming stripped 4 bases from V and 7 bases from J, with 7 bases between. Germline V gene sequence: CDR1 SGHVS, CDR2 FQNEAQ. The length of the CDR3 is 12 residues. Written as DNA, the CDR3 is TGTGCCAGCAGCTCAATTAACGGGGAGCTGTTTTTT. As protein: CASSSINGELFF.

In its sample, this clonotype was seen many times. The V gene is TRBV10-2, the J gene TRBJ1-2, with a weak D call TRBD1 (5 bases). Germline V CDR1 and CDR2: WSHSY, SAAADI. The ends were cut back, 6 bases at V and 2 bases at J, with 10 bases in the middle. The CDR3 is 13 amino acids. CDR3 sequence (DNA): TGCGCCAGCAGGGGACCAGGGAACTATGGCTACACCTTC. It codes for CASRGPGNYGYTF.

This clonotype was observed a handful of times. The chain uses TRBV7-9 and TRBJ1-1, with D unclear. CDR1 is SEHNR and CDR2 is FQNEAQ in the germline V gene (reference sequence). This CDR3 is built from 16 residues. Between the trimmed V and J ends, which lost 0 bases and 6 bases, there was a span of 17 bases. CDR3 loop: CASSLAYGRLGSEAFF. CDR3 sequence (DNA): TGTGCCAGCAGCTTAGCCTACGGGCGGTTGGGCTCTGAAGCTTTCTTT.

There are many counts of this clonotype. DNA of the CDR3: TGTGCCAGCAGTTTAGCCGGGCAGGGGGCCAGCTACACCTTC. Residues: CASSLAGQGASYTF. This sequence joins TRBV12-3 or TRBV12-4 and TRBJ1-2; 8 nucleotides line up with TRBD1. With 0 bases clipped from V and 9 bases from J, the junction kept 6 bases outside the gene matches. The CDR3 runs 14 residues.

This chain connects TRBV20-1 to TRBJ2-2; 7 positions match TRBD2. CDR3 length equals 14 residues. J lost 2 bases, V lost 2 bases, and 2 bases had no gene match. Germline CDR1 DFQATT, CDR2 SNEGSKA (reference sequence). CDR3 bases: TGCAGTGCTAGACCGGGGGGAAACACCGGGGAGCTGTTTTTT. Its protein product is CSARPGGNTGELFF.

This clonotype was recorded at least ten times. The rearrangement uses TRBV28 and TRBJ1-2; D is ambiguous. CDR1 and CDR2 from the germline V gene are MDHEN and SYDVKM. The CDR3 runs to 13 residues. V was clipped by 1 base and J by 4 bases, with 7 bases between them. CDR3 DNA: TGTGCCAGCAGTTTATTTAGGGCCTATGGCTACACCTTC. Its translation: CASSLFRAYGYTF.

The chain is built from TRBV5-4 and TRBJ2-5; D gene unclear. The V and J ends lost 0 bases and 1 base respectively, with 7 bases between them. Germline CDR1 reads SGHNT; CDR2 reads YYREEE (reference sequence). The CDR3 consists of 14 residues. In DNA form, the CDR3 reads TGTGCCAGCAGCTTGGCCCTAGGCCAAGAGACCCAGTACTTC. Protein sequence: CASSLALGQETQYF. Together with reference TRBV5-4 and TRBJ2-5, the CDR3 gives the full variable domain: ETGVTQSPTHLIKTRGQQVTLRCSSQSGHNTVSWYQQALGQGPQFIFQYYREEENGRGNFPPRFSGLQFPNYSSELNVNALELDDSALYLCASSLALGQETQYFGPGTRLLVL.